This TCR beta chain was obtained from a study of T cell responses to AZD1222 COVID-19 vaccine. Findings of the study overall: Spike-specific TCR breadth rose after two AZD1222 doses, and depth rose as well. Researchers report vaccine-associated CD4 TCRs spanning spike, with dominance at 160-218 and 743-854.

A remark on this clone: Its antigen is not known.

TCRdb keeps only in-frame clones here, not all; method: immunoSEQ multiplex PCR. Among about 150,000 clones, 89% were seen once, and the ten largest hold 4.5% to 6%. This specimen was peripheral blood, taken on day 0 of AZD1222 vaccination. This TCR derives from an adult in good health.

Written as DNA, the CDR3 is TGTGCCAGCAGGGTAGCGGGGGCCTACGAGCAGTACTTC. It yields the protein CASRVAGAYEQYF. This chain uses TRBV28 with TRBJ2-7, with 9 bases matching TRBD2. The CDR3 has 13 residues. Trimming cost V 6 bases and J 2 bases; bases outside gene matches: 2. Per the germline V gene, CDR1 is MDHEN and CDR2 is SYDVKM. The entire variable domain, with the rest obtained from reference TRBV28 and TRBJ2-7, is as follows: DVKVTQSSRYLVKRTGEKVFLECVQDMDHENMFWYRQDPGLGLRLIYFSYDVKMKEKGDIPEGYSVSREKKERFSLILESASTNQTSMYLCASRVAGAYEQYFGPGTRLTVT.